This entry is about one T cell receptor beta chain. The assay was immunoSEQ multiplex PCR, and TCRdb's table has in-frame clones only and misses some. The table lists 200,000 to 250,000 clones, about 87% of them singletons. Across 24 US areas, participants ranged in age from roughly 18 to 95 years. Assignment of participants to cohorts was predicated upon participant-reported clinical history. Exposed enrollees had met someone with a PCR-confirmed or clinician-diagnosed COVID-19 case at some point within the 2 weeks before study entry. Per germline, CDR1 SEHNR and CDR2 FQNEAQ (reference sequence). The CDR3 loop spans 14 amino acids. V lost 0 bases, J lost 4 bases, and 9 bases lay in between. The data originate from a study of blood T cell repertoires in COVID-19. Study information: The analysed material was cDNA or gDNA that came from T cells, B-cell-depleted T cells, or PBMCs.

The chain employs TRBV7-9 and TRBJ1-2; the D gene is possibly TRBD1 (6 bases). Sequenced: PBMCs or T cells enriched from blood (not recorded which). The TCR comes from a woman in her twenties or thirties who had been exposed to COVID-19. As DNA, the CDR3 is TGTGCCAGCAGCTTAGCGGGGGCGGGCTATGGCTACACCTTC. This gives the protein CASSLAGAGYGYTF.